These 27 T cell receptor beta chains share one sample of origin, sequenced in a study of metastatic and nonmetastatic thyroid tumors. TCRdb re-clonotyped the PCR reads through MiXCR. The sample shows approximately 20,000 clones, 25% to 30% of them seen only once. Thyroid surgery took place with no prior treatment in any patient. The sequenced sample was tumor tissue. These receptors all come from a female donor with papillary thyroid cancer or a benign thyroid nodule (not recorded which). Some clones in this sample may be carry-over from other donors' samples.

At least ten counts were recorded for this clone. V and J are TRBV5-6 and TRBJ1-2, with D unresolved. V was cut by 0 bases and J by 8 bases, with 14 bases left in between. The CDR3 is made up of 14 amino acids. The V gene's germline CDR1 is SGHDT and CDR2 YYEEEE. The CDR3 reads CASSLDSGSGGYTF. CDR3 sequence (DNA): TGTGCCAGCAGCTTGGATAGTGGTTCGGGGGGCTACACCTTC.

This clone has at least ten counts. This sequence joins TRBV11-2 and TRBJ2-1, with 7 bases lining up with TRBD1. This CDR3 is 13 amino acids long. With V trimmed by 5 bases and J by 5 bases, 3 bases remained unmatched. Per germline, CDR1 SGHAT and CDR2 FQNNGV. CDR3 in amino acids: CASSLDRNNEQFF. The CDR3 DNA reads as TGTGCCAGCAGCCTGGACAGGAACAATGAGCAGTTCTTC. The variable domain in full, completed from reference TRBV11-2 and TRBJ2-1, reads EAGVAQSPRYKIIEKRQSVAFWCNPISGHATLYWYQQILGQGPKLLIQFQNNGVVDDSQLPKDRFSAERLKGVDSTLKIQPAKLEDSAVYLCASSLDRNNEQFFGPGTRLTVL.

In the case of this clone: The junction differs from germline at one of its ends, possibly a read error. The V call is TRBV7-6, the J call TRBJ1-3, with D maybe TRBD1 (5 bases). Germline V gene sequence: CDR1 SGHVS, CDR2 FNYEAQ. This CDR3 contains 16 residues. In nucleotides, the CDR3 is TGTGCCAGCAGCCATAGTGGGGCTGTGGGTGGAAACACCATATGTTTT. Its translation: CASSHSGAVGGNTICF.

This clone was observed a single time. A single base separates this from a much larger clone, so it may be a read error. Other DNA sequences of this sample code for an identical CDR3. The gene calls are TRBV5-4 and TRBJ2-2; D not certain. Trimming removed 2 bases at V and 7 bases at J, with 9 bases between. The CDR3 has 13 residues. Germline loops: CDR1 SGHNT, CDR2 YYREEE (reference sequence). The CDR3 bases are TGTGCCAGCAGCTTCTCTCGATTCGGGGAGCTGTTTTTT. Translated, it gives CASSFSRFGELFF.

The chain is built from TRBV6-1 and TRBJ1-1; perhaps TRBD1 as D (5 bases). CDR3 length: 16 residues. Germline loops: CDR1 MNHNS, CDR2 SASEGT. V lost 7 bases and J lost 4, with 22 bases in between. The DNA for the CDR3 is TGTGCCAGCACCCAGTCCCGAGGGGCCGGTTTCACTGAAGCTTTCTTT. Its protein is CASTQSRGAGFTEAFF.

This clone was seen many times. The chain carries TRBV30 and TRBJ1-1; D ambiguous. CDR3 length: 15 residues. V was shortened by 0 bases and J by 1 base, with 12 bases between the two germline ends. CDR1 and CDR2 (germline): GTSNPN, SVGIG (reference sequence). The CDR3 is CAWSVLYSRNTEAFF. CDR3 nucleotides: TGTGCCTGGAGTGTACTATACTCTAGGAACACTGAAGCTTTCTTT.

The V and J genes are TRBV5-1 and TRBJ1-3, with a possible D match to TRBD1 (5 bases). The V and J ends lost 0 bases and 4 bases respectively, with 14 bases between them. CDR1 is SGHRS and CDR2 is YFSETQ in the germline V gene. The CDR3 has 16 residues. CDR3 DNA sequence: TGCGCCAGCAGCTTGGTGCAGGGACGGTTCGGAAACACCATATATTTT. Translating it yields CASSLVQGRFGNTIYF.

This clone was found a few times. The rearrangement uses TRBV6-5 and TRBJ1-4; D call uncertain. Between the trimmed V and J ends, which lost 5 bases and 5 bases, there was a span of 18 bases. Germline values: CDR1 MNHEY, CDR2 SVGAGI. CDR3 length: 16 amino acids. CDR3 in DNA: TGTGCCAGCAGTCACCGGTACCCTGGGGAAAATGAAAAACTGTTTTTT. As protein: CASSHRYPGENEKLFF.

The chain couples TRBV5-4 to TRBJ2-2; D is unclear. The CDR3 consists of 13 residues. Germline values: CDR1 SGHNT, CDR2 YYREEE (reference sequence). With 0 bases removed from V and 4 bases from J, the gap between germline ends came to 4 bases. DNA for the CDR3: TGTGCCAGCAGCTTGGACTTCACCGGGGAGCTGTTTTTT. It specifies CASSLDFTGELFF.

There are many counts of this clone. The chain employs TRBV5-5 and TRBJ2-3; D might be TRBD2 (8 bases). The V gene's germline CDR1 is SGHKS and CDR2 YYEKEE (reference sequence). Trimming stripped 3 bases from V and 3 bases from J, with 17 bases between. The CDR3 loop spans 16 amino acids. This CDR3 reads CASSWRRGDRTDTQYF. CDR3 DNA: TGTGCCAGCAGCTGGAGGCGGGGGGACAGAACAGATACGCAGTATTTT.

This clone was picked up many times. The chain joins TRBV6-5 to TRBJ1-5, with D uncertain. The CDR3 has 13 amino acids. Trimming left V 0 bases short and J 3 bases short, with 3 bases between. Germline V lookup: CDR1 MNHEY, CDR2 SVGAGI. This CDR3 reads CASSYSYNQPQHF. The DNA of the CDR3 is TGTGCCAGCAGTTACTCCTACAATCAGCCCCAGCATTTT.

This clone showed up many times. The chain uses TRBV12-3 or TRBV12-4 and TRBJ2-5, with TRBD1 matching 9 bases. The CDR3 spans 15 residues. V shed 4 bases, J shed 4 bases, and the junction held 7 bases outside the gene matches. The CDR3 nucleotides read TGTGCCAGCAGTTCATACAGGGGGCGCGGAGAGACCCAGTACTTC. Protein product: CASSSYRGRGETQYF.

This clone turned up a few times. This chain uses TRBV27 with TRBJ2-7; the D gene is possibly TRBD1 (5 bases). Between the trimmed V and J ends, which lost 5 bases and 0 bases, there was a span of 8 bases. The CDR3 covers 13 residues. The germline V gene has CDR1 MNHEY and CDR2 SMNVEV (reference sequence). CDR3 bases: TGTGCCAGCAGTAGGGGTCCCTCCTACGAGCAGTACTTC. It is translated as CASSRGPSYEQYF.

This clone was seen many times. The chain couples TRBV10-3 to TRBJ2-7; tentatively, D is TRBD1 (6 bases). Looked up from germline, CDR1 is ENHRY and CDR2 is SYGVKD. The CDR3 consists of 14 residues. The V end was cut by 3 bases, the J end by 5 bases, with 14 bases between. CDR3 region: CAISDGTGRDEQYF. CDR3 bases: TGTGCCATCAGTGACGGTACAGGGCGCGACGAGCAGTACTTC.

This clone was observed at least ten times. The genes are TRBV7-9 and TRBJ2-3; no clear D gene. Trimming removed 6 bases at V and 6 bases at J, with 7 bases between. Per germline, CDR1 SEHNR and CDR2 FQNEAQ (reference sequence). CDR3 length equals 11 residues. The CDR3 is CASRKGDTQYF. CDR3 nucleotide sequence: TGTGCCAGCAGAAAAGGGGATACGCAGTATTTT.

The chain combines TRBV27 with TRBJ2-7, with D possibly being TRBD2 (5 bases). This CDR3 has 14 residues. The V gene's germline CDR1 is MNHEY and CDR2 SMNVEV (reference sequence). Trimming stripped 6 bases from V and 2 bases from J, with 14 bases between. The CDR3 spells CASRRVGTAYEQYF. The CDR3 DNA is TGTGCCAGCAGGAGGGTCGGAACAGCCTACGAGCAGTACTTC.

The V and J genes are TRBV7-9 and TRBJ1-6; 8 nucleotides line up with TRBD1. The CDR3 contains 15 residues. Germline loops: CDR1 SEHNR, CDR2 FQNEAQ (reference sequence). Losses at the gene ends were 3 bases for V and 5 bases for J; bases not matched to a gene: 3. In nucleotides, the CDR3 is TGTGCCAGCAGCTTTCTGACAGGGGATAATTCACCCCTCCACTTT. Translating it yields CASSFLTGDNSPLHF.

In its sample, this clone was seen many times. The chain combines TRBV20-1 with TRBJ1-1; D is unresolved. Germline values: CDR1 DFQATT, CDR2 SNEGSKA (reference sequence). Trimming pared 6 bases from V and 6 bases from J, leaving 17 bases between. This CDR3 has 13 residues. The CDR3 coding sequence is TGCAGTGCACCGCCGCCTCCGGGCCCTGAAGCTTTCTTT. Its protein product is CSAPPPPGPEAFF.

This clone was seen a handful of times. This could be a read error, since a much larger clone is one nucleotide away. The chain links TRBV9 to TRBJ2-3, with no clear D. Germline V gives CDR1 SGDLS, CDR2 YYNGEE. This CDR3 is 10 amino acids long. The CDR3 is CVSNPDTQYF. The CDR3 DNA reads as TGTGTCAGCAATCCGGATACGCAGTATTTT. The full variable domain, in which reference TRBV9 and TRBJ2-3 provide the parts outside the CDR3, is DSGVTQTPKHLITATGQRVTLRCSPRSGDLSVYWYQQSLDQGLQFLIQYYNGEERAKGNILERFSAQQFPDLHSELNLSSLELGDSALYFCVSNPDTQYFGPGTRLTVL.

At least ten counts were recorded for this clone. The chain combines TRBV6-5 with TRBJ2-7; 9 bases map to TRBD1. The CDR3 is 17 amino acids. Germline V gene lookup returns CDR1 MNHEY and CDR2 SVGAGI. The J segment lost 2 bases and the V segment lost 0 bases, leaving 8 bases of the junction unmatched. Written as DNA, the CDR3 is TGTGCCAGCAGTTACTCTGGCGAGAGACAGGGGGCCTACGAGCAGTACTTC. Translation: CASSYSGERQGAYEQYF.

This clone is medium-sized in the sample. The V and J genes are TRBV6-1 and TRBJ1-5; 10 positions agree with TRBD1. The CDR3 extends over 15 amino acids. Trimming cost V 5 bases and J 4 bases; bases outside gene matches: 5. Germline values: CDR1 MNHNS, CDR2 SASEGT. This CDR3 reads CASSPGTGVNQPQHF. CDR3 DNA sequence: TGTGCCAGCAGTCCCGGGACAGGGGTTAATCAGCCCCAGCATTTT.

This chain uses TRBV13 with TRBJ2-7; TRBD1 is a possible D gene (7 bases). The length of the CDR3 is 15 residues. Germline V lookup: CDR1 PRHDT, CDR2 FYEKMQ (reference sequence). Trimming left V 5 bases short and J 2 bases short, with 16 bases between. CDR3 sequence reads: CASSRLGGQPYEQYF. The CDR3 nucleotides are TGTGCCAGCAGCCGACTGGGGGGACAGCCCTACGAGCAGTACTTC.

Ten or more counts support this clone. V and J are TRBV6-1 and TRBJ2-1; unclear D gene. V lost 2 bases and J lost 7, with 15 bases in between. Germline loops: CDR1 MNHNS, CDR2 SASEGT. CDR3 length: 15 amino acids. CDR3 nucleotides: TGTGCCAGCAGTGAAACGGGCGACGGCCGAAATGAGCAGTTCTTC. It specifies CASSETGDGRNEQFF.

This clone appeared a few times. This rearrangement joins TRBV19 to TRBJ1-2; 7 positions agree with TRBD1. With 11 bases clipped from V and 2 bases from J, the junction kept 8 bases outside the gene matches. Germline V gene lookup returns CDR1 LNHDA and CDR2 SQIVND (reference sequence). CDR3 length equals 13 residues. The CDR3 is CASMGTANYGYTF. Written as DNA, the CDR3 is TGTGCCTCCATGGGGACAGCCAACTATGGCTACACCTTC.

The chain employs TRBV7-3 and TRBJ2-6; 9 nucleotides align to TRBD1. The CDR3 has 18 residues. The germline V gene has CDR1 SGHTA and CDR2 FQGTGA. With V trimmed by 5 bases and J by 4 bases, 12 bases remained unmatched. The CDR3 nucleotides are TGTGCCAGCAGCCCTCTGGGACAGGGTTTCGGCGGGGCCAACGTCCTGACTTTC. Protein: CASSPLGQGFGGANVLTF.

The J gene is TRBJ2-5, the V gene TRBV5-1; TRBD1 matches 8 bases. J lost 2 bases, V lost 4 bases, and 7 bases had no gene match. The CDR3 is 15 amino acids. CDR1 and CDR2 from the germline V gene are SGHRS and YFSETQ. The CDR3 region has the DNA TGCGCCAGCAGCCCCCAGACAGGGGCTCAAGAGACCCAGTACTTC. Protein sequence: CASSPQTGAQETQYF.

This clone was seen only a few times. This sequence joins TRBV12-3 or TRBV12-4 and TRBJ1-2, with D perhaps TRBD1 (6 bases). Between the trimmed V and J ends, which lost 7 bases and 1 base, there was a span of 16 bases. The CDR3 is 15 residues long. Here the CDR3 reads CASTTGRVINYGYTF. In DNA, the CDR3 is TGTGCCAGCACAACAGGGCGGGTAATTAACTATGGCTACACCTTC.